This TCR beta chain was sequenced for a study of T cell responses to AZD1222 COVID-19 vaccine. Whole-study findings and limits: Two AZD1222 doses significantly raised spike-specific TCR breadth and depth over controls. Clonal diversity may have been underestimated in mostly white British donors.

In regard to this clone: The antigen is not known.

Measured with immunoSEQ multiplex PCR; TCRdb has only the in-frame clones, and not every one. Among about 110,000 clones listed, about nine tenths were seen once. The source material was peripheral blood, sampled on day 0 of AZD1222 vaccination. The receptor comes from an adult in good health.

The CDR3 spells CASSFALISGSTQYF. The CDR3 DNA sequence: TGTGCCAGCAGCTTCGCCCTCATCTCTGGCTCTACGCAGTATTTT. The genes are TRBV11-1 and TRBJ2-3; D unclear. The CDR3 has 15 residues. Germline-derived CDR1 and CDR2 are SGHAT and FQDESV (reference sequence). The V end lost 3 bases, the J end lost 8 bases, and 18 bases lay between the germline ends.